The source of this T cell receptor (beta chain) is a study of response to subunit inactivated influenza vaccine (dated by TCRdb to about 2018). Broadly, across the study: Deep quantitative profiling of the T cell receptor repertoire was used in the study to follow responses to a trivalent subunit inactivated influenza vaccine. Beyond this particular receptor, the publication reports: The authors proposed that each seasonal influenza vaccination may bring in only a limited number of new T cells.

According to the study, the label for this sample's time point signals: approximately 45 days after influenza vaccine administration. This clonotype has a handful of counts. This clone's antigen is unknown. The sample holds no much larger clone one base away, and base qualities are not on file. Taken from cysteine to phenylalanine, the CDR3 has 13 residues. Only the CDR3 portion is preserved as DNA: 39 bases, with reading frame beginning at the first base. CDR1 SQVTM and CDR2 ANQGSEA are derived from the germline V gene. Between the V and J ends, shortened by 7 bases and 4 bases respectively, the junction contains 13 bases. The library came from RT-PCR. Sequencing took place on an Illumina HiSeq 2500. TCRdb took the public reads, trimmed them with fastp at Q25, ran MiXCR for clone calling and kept in-frame beta chains. Identical CDR3 proteins give one entry, which carries the most common genes and DNA. Here the sample has about 160,000 distinct CDR3 sequences; roughly 10% occur a single time. The ten largest clones take up around an eighth of the sample.

The sequence links TRBV29-1 to TRBJ1-4; matching of 5 bases hints at TRBD1 as the D gene. The sequence was obtained from a man over 45 who received an inactivated influenza vaccine. Donor details come from another sample of the same person, matched by shared clones. The sequencing used non-naive T cells sorted from PBMCs, collected roughly 48 days after vaccination. Reading the label with the study, this specimen's cell subset or site is: memory T cell fraction. CDR3 protein: CSATGLLNEKLFF. The DNA reads as follows: TGCAGCGCCACGGGACTCCTTAATGAAAAACTGTTTTTT. This CDR3, with the reference TRBV29-1 and TRBJ1-4 proteins standing in past its ends, gives the full variable domain SAVISQKPSRDICQRGTSLTIQCQVDSQVTMMFWYRQQPGQSLTLIATANQGSEATYESGFVIDKFPISRPNLTFSTLTVSNMSPEDSSIYLCSATGLLNEKLFFGSGTQLSVL.